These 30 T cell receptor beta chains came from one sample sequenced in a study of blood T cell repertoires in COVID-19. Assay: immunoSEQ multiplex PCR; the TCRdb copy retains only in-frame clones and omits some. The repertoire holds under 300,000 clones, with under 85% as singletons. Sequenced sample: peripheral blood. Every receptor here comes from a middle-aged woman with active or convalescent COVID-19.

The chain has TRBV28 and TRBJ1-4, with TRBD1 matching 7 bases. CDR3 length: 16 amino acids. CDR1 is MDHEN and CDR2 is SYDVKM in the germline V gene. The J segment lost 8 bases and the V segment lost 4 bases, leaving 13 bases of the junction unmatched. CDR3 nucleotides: TGTGCCAGCAGTTCGCCGAGACAGGGTATAGGGGAAAAACTGTTTTTT. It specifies CASSSPRQGIGEKLFF.

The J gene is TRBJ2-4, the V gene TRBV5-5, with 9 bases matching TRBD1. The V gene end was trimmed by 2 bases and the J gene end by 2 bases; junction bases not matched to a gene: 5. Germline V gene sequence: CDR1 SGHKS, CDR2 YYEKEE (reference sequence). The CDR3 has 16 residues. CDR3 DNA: TGTGCCAGCAGCTTCGGACAGGGGTTTACCAAAAACATTCAGTACTTC. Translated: CASSFGQGFTKNIQYF.

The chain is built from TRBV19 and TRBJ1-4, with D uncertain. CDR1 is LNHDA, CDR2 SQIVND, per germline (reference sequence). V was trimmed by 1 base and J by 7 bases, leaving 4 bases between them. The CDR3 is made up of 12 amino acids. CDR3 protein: CASSIGSEKLFF. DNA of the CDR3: TGTGCCAGTAGTATAGGGAGTGAAAAACTGTTTTTT. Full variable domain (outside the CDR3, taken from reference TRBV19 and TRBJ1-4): DGGITQSPKYLFRKEGQNVTLSCEQNLNHDAMYWYRQDPGQGLRLIYYSQIVNDFQKGDIAEGYSVSREKKESFPLTVTSAQKNPTAFYLCASSIGSEKLFFGSGTQLSVL.

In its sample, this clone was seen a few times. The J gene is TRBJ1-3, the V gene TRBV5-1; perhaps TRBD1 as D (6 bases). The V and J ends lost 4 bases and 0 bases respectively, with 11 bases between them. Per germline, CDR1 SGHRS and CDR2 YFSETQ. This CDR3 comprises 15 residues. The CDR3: CASSAGAYSGNTIYF. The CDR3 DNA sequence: TGCGCCAGCAGCGCAGGGGCTTACTCTGGAAACACCATATATTTT.

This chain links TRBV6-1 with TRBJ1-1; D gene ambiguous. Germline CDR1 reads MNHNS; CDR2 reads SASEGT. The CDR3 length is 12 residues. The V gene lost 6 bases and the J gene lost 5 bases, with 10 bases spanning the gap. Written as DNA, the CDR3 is TGTGCCAGCAGCGCGTGGGCAACTGAAGCTTTCTTT. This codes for CASSAWATEAFF.

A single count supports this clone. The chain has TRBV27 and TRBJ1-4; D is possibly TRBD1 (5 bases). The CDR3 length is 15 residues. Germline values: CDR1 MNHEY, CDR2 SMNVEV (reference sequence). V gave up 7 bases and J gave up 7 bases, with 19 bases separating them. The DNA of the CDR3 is TGTGCCAGCACCCCAAGGGCAAGGGGCGGTGAAAAACTGTTTTTT. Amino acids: CASTPRARGGEKLFF.

CDR3 coding DNA: TGTGCCAGCAGCCAAGTTCCCAGGGATTCACCCCTCCACTTT. Protein product: CASSQVPRDSPLHF. V and J are TRBV3-1 (or the pseudogene TRBV3-2) and TRBJ1-6, with TRBD1 as a possible D gene (5 bases). Germline CDR1 is LGHDT and CDR2 is YNNKEL (reference sequence). The CDR3 loop spans 14 amino acids. The V and J ends lost 1 base and 8 bases respectively, with 9 bases between them.

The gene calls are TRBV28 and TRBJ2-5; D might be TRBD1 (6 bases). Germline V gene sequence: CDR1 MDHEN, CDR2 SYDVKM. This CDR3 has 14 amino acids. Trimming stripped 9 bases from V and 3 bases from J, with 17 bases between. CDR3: CASEPGQLKETQYF. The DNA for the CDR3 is TGTGCCAGTGAACCCGGACAGCTCAAAGAGACCCAGTACTTC.

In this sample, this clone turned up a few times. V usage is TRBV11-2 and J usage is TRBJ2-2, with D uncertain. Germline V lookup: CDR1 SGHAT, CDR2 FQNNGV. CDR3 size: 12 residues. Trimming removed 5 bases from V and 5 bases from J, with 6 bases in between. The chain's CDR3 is CASSRGTGELFF. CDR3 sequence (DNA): TGTGCCAGCAGCCGCGGAACCGGGGAGCTGTTTTTT.

The CDR3 coding sequence is TGTGCCAGCAGGGGCAGTAGCACAGATACGCAGTATTTT. This sequence encodes CASRGSSTDTQYF. The chain joins TRBV12-3 or TRBV12-4 to TRBJ2-3; D remains ambiguous. The CDR3 contains 13 residues. Trimming removed 6 bases at V and 0 bases at J, with 7 bases between.

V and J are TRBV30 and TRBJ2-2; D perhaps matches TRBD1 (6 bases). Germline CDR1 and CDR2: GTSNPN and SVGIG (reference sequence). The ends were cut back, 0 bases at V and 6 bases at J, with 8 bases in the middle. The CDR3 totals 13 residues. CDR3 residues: CAWSVQGAGELFF. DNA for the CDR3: TGTGCCTGGAGTGTACAGGGAGCCGGGGAGCTGTTTTTT.

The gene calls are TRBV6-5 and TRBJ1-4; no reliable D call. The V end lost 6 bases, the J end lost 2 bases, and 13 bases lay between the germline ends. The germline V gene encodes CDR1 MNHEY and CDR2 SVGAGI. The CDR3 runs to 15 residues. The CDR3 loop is CASRPTTGTNEKLFF. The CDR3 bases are TGTGCCAGCAGGCCAACGACTGGGACTAATGAAAAACTGTTTTTT.

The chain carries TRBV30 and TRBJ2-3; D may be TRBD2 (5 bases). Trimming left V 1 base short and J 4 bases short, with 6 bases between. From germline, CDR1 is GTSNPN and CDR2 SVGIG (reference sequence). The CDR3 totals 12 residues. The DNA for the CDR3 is TGTGCCTGGAGTGACGGGGCAGATACGCAGTATTTT. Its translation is CAWSDGADTQYF.

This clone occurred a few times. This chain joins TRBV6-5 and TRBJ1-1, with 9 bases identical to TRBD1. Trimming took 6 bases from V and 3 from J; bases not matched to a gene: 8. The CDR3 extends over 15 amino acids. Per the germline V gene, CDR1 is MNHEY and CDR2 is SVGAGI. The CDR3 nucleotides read TGTGCCAGCAGGTCCGGGACAGGGACACACACTGAAGCTTTCTTT. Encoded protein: CASRSGTGTHTEAFF.

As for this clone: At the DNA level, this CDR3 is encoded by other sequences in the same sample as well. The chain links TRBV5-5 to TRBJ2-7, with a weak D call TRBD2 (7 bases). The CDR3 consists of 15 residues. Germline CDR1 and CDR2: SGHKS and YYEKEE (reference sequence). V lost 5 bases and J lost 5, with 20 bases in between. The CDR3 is CASSLRRGGVHEQYF. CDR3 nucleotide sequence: TGTGCCAGCAGTCTGAGGAGGGGGGGGGTCCACGAGCAGTACTTC.

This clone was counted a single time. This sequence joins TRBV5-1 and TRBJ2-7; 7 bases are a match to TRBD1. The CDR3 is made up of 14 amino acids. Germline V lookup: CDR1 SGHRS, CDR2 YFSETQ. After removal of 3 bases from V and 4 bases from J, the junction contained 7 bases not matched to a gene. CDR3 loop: CASSSRDSRYEQYF. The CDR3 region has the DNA TGCGCCAGCAGCTCGAGGGACAGTCGTTACGAGCAGTACTTC.

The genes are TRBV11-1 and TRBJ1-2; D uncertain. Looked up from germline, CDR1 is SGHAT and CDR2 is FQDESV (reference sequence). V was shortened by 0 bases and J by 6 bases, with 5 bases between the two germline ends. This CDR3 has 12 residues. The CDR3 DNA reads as TGTGCCAGCAGCTTAGCTGGAGATGGCTACACCTTC. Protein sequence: CASSLAGDGYTF.

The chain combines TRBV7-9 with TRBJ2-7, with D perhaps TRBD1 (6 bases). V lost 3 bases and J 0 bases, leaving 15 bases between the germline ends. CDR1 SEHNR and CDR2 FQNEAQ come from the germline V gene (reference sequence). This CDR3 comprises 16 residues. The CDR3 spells CASSFSSDRLSYEQYF. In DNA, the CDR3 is TGTGCCAGCAGCTTCTCCTCGGACAGACTCTCCTACGAGCAGTACTTC.

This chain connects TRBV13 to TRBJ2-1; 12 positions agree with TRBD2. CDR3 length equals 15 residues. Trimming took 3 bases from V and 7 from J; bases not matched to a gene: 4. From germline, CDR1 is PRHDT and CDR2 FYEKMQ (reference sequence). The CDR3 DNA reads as TGTGCCAGCAGCTTCCGACTAGCGGGGGAGAATGAGCAGTTCTTC. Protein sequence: CASSFRLAGENEQFF.

The CDR3, as DNA: TGTGCCAGTAGCCGACTCGAGGGCGCGGGATCGGTTAGGCATCAGCCCCAGCATTTT. It encodes CASSRLEGAGSVRHQPQHF. J is TRBJ1-5 and V is TRBV19; D gene unclear. Trimming shortened V by 6 bases and J by 5 bases, and 29 bases separated the two germline ends. There are 19 residues in the CDR3. Germline-derived CDR1 and CDR2 are LNHDA and SQIVND (reference sequence).

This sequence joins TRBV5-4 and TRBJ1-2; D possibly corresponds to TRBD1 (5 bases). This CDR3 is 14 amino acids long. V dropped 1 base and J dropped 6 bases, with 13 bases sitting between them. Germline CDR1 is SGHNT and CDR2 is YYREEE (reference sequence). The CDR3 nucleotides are TGTGCCAGCAGCTTGAGGCAGGGTGTGGATGGCTACACCTTC. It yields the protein CASSLRQGVDGYTF.

For the CDR3, the DNA is TGCGCCAGCAGCTTGGAAGTAGCGGGGGAGTCAGATACGCAGTATTTT. Amino acid sequence: CASSLEVAGESDTQYF. This rearrangement joins TRBV5-1 to TRBJ2-3; 9 bases match TRBD2. The ends lost 0 bases at V and 4 bases at J; junction bases unmatched: 6. From germline, CDR1 is SGHRS and CDR2 YFSETQ. The CDR3 runs 16 residues.

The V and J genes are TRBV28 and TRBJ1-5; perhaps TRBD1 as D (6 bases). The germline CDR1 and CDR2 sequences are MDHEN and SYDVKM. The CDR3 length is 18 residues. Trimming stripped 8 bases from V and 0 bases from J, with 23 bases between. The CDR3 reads CASGHLRDTFFSNQPQHF. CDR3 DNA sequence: TGTGCCAGCGGGCACCTCCGGGACACCTTTTTTAGCAATCAGCCCCAGCATTTT.

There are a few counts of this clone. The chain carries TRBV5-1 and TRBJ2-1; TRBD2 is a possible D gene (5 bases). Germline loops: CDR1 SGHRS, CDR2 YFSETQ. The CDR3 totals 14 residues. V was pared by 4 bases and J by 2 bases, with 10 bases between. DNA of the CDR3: TGCGCCAGCAGCGAGGCGGGTCCCTACAATGAGCAGTTCTTC. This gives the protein CASSEAGPYNEQFF. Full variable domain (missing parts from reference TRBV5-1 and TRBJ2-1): KAGVTQTPRYLIKTRGQQVTLSCSPISGHRSVSWYQQTPGQGLQFLFEYFSETQRNKGNFPGRFSGRQFSNSRSEMNVSTLELGDSALYLCASSEAGPYNEQFFGPGTRLTVL.

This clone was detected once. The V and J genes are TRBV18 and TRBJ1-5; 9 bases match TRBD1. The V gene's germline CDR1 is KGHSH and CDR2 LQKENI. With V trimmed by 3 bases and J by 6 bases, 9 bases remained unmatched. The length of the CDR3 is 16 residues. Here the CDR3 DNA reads TGTGCCAGCTCACCTTTTGGGACAGGGAGCGGTCAGCCCCAGCATTTT. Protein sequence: CASSPFGTGSGQPQHF.

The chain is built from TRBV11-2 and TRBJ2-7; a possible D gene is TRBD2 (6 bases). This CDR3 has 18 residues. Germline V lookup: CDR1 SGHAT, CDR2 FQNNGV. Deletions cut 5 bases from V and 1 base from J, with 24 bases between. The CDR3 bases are TGTGCCAGCAGCCCCGTCGTAGATAGGTGGGGGGATTCCTACGAGCAGTACTTC. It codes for CASSPVVDRWGDSYEQYF.

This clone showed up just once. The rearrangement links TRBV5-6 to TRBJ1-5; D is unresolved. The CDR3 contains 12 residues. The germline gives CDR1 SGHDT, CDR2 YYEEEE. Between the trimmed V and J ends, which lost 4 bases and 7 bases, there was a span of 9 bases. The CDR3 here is CASSLNRQPQHF. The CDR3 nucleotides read TGTGCCAGCAGCCTTAATCGGCAGCCCCAGCATTTT.

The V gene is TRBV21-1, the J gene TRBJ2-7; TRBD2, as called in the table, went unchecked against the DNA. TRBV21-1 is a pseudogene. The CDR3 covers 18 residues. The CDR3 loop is CASSKASRAPTSTCEQYV. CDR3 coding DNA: TGTGCCAGCAGCAAAGCTTCCAGAGCGCCAACCTCTACGTGTGAGCAGTACGTC.

This CDR3 reads CASSLVGQETQYF. The CDR3 nucleotides read TGTGCCAGCAGCCTAGTGGGCCAAGAGACCCAGTACTTC. The chain combines TRBV5-6 with TRBJ2-5; no firm D call. Germline V gives CDR1 SGHDT, CDR2 YYEEEE. This CDR3 contains 13 residues. Trimming stripped 4 bases from V and 1 base from J, with 8 bases between.

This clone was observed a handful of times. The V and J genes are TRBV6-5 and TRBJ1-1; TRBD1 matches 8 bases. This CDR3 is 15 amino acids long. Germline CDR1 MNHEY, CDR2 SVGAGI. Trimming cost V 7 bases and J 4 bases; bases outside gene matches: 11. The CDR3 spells CASTWTGRPGTEAFF. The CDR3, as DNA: TGTGCCAGCACCTGGACAGGGCGTCCCGGCACTGAAGCTTTCTTT.